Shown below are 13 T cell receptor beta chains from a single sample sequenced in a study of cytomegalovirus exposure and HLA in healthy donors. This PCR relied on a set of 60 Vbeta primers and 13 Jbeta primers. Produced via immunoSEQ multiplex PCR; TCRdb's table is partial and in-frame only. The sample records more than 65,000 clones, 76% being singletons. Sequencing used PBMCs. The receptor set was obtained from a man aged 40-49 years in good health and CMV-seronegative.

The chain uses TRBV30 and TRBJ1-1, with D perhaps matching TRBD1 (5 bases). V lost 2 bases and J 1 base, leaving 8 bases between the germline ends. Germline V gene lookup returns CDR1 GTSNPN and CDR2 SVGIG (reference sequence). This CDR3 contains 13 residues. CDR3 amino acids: CAWSSGQNTEAFF. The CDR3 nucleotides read TGTGCCTGGAGTTCTGGACAGAACACTGAAGCTTTCTTT.

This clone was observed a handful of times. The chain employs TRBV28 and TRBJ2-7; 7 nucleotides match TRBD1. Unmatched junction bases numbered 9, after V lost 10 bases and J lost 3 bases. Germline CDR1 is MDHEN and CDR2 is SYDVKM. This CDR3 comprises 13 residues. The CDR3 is CAIGQVGDYEQYF. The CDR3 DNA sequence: TGTGCCATCGGACAGGTTGGGGACTACGAGCAGTACTTC.

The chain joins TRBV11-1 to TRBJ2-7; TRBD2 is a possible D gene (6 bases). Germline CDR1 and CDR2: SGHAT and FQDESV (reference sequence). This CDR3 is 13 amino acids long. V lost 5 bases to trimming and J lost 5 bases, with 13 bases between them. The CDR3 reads CASSPGEPDEQYF. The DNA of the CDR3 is TGTGCCAGCAGCCCGGGGGAACCGGACGAGCAGTACTTC.

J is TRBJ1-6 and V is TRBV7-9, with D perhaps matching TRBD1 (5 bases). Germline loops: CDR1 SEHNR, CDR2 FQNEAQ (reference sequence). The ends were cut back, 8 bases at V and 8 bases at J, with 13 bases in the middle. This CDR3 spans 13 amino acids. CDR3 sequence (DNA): TGTGCCAGCGGCGTGGCGGGGGATTCACCCCTCCACTTT. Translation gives CASGVAGDSPLHF.

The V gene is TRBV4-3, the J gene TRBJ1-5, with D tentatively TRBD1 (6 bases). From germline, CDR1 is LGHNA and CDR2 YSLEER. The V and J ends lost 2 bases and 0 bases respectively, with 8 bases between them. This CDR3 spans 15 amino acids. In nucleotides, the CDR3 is TGCGCCAGCAGCCAAACAGGGTATAGCAATCAGCCCCAGCATTTT. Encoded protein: CASSQTGYSNQPQHF.

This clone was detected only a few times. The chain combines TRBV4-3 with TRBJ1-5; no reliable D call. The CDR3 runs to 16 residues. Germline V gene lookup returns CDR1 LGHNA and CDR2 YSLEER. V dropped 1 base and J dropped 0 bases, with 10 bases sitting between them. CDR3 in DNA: TGCGCCAGCAGCCAAGTCTGGCCCAGTAGCAATCAGCCCCAGCATTTT. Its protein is CASSQVWPSSNQPQHF.

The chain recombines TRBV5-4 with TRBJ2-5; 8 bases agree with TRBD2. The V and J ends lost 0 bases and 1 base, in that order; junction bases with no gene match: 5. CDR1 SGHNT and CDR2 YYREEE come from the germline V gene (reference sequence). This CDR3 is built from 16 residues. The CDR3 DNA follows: TGTGCCAGCAGCTTGGGTGGTAGCGGGGCCCAAGAGACCCAGTACTTC. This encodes CASSLGGSGAQETQYF.

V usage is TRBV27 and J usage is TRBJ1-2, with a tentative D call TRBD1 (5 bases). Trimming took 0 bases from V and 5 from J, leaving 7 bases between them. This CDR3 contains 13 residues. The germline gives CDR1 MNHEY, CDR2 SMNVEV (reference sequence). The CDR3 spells CASSLSGLYGYTF. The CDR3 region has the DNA TGTGCCAGCAGTTTATCGGGGCTATATGGCTACACCTTC.

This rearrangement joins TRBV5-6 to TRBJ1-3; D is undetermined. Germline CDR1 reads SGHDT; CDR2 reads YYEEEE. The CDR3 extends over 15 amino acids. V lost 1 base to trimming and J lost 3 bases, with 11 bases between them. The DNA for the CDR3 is TGTGCCAGCAGCTTGCGTCGTCTTGTTGGAAACACCATATATTTT. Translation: CASSLRRLVGNTIYF. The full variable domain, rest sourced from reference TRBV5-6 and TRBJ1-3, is DAGVTQSPTHLIKTRGQQVTLRCSPKSGHDTVSWYQQALGQGPQFIFQYYEEEERQRGNFPDRFSGHQFPNYSSELNVNALLLGDSALYLCASSLRRLVGNTIYFGEGSWLTVV.

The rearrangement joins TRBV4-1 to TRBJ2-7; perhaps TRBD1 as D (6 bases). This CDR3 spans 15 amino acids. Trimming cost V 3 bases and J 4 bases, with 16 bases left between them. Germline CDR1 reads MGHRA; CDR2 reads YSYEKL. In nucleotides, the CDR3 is TGCGCCAGCAGCCACATACAGGGTAACAGTTACGAGCAGTACTTC. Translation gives CASSHIQGNSYEQYF.

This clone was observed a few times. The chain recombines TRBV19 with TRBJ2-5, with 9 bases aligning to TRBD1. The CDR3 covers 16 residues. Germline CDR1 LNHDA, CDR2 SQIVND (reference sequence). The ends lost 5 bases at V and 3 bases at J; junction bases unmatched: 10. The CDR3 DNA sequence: TGTGCCAGTAGTTTCCAACAGGGGGCAGAGGAAGAGACCCAGTACTTC. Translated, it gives CASSFQQGAEEETQYF.

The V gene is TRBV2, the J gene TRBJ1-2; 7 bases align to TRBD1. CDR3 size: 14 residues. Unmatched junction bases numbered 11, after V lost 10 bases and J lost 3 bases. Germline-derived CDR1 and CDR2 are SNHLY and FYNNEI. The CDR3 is CATPEQGRDYGYTF. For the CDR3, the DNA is TGTGCCACCCCGGAACAGGGGAGAGACTATGGCTACACCTTC.

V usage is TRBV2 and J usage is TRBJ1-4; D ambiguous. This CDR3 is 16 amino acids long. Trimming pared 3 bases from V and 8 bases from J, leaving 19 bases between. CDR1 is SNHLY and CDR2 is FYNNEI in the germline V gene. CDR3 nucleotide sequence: TGTGCCAGCAGTGAGTTGGATTTGAGGCTAAAGGAAAAACTGTTTTTT. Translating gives CASSELDLRLKEKLFF.